This T cell receptor beta chain was identified in a study of CD8+CD57+ T cells in acquired aplastic anemia. The sample holds many counts of this clonotype. Before being chosen for sequencing, patients had shown CD8+CD57+ cell expansion by flow cytometry. The TCR beta profiling, which covered VDJ combination and CDR3 sequence, was carried out using genomic DNA as the template. MiXCR was run by TCRdb on the reads, yielding one entry per CDR3 protein. The sample consists of over 250,000 distinct CDR3 sequences, 45% to 65% of them appearing once. The CDR3 spans 10 residues. Germline assignment: CDR1 DFQATT and CDR2 SNEGSKA (reference sequence). V lost 6 bases, J lost 8 bases, and 3 bases stayed unmatched.

The source material was sorted CD4+, CD8+, or CD8+CD57+ T cells (not recorded which) from PBMCs. The J gene is TRBJ1-2, the V gene TRBV20-1; 7 bases align to TRBD1. The receptor's source is a human donor with aplastic anemia. CDR3 amino acids: CSAPGGGYTF. The CDR3 DNA reads TGCAGTGCACCAGGGGGAGGCTACACCTTC.